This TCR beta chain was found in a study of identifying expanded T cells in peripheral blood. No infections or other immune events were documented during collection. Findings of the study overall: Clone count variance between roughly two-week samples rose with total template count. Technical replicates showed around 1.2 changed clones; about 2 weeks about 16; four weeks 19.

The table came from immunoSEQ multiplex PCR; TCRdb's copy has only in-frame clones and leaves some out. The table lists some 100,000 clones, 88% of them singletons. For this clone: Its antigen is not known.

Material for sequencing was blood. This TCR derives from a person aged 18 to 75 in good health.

DNA for the CDR3: TGCGCCAGCAGCCCAAAGGGGGGGCAATCTGGCTACACCTTC. Encoded protein: CASSPKGGQSGYTF. The chain carries TRBV4-1 and TRBJ1-2, with D possibly being TRBD1 (6 bases). CDR1 is MGHRA and CDR2 is YSYEKL in the germline V gene. V lost 4 bases and J 7 bases, leaving 16 bases between the germline ends. This CDR3 has 14 amino acids.